The sample holds one count of the clone carrying this T cell receptor beta chain. Antigen: not known. Researchers grouped second doses given at about 4 or about 12 weeks into one pool. Profiled with immunoSEQ multiplex PCR; TCRdb holds only in-frame clones, not every one. The data contain roughly 98,000 clones, about 81% of them singletons. Germline V gives CDR1 MGHDK, CDR2 SYGVNS. V lost 4 bases and J lost 0, with 8 bases in between. The CDR3 covers 14 residues. The data were obtained in a study of T cell responses to AZD1222 COVID-19 vaccine. Study findings and constraints: Of the AZD1222 recipients, only 5 to 7 were seropositive at baseline.

The clonotype was recovered from an adult who received the AZD1222 COVID-19 vaccine. V is TRBV25-1 and J is TRBJ2-3, with D hard to call. The source material was peripheral blood, sampled 28 days after the second AZD1222 dose. CDR3 sequence reads: CASSGSPSTDTQYF. CDR3 nucleotide sequence: TGTGCCAGCAGTGGGAGTCCTAGCACAGATACGCAGTATTTT.